Listed below are T cell receptor beta chains from one sample, sequenced in a study of graft-versus-host responses after intestinal transplantation. Produced via immunoSEQ multiplex PCR; TCRdb's table is partial and in-frame only. The sample has about 110,000 clones, more than 90% seen once. Their antigens are not known. The source material was unstimulated CD4+ T cells sorted from spleen or lymph node cells, sampled before transplant. Receptors were obtained from a human donor who was the organ donor for an intestinal transplant. CDR3s include the opening cysteine and the closing phenylalanine or tryptophan. The D gene is left open where the match is weak. Only part of the rows carry a size: once, few, many, or a class if the clone is expanded.

TRBV4-1	TRBJ2-2	once	TRBD2	TGCGCCAGCAGGTTACTAGCGGGAGTAGACACCGGGGAGCTGTTTTTT	CASRLLAGVDTGELFF
TRBV20-1	TRBJ2-3	.	.	TGCAGTGCTAGCACAGATACGCAGTATTTT	CSASTDTQYF
TRBV6-5	TRBJ2-1	.	.	TGTGCCAGCAGTTACACCGGGACCGAATACAATGAGCAGTTCTTC	CASSYTGTEYNEQFF
TRBV19	TRBJ2-1	few	TRBD1	TGTGCCAGTAATGTCGGGACAGGGGGCAATGAGCAGTTCTTC	CASNVGTGGNEQFF
TRBV11-3	TRBJ2-1	.	.	TGTGCCAGCAGCTCAGACAGGCGTGAGCAGTTCTTC	CASSSDRREQFF
TRBV2	TRBJ1-2	.	.	TGTGCCAGCAAGTACAGGGAGGCTAACTATGGCTACACCTTC	CASKYREANYGYTF
TRBV27	TRBJ1-1	.	TRBD1	TGTGCCAGCAGTTTTGATCTCCGTGGACAGGGGGGAAAAGCTTTCTTT	CASSFDLRGQGGKAFF
TRBV18	TRBJ2-5	.	.	TGTGCCAGCTCACGACCGGAGGGAAGAGAGACCCAGTACTTC	CASSRPEGRETQYF
TRBV5-4	TRBJ2-7	.	TRBD2	TGTGCCAGCAGCCAATTACTAAGCGGGGGTAACTCCTACGAGCAGTACTTC	CASSQLLSGGNSYEQYF
TRBV5-1	TRBJ2-3	.	.	TGCGCCAGCAGCTCAGGGTTTCAGGACACAGATACGCAGTATTTT	CASSSGFQDTDTQYF
TRBV27	TRBJ2-5	.	.	TGTGCCAGCAGTTTAGCGGGGGCGCGAGAGACCCAGTACTTC	CASSLAGARETQYF
TRBV11-2	TRBJ2-2	.	TRBD1	TGTGCCAGCAGCTTAATGCAGGGGGAGACCGGGGAGCTGTTTTTT	CASSLMQGETGELFF
TRBV15	TRBJ2-1	.	.	TGTGCCACCAGCAGAGATTCGGCGGGGGCCAATGAGCAGTTCTTC	CATSRDSAGANEQFF
TRBV18	TRBJ2-7	.	TRBD2	TGTGCCAGCTCACCACAGGAGCGGGGCGAGCAGTACTTC	CASSPQERGEQYF
TRBV7-9	TRBJ1-4	.	TRBD1	TGTGCCAGCAGCCCTGACAGGGCGACTAGGCTGTTTTTT	CASSPDRATRLFF
TRBV4-1	TRBJ2-5	.	.	TGCGCCAGCAGCCAAGAACAACTGTACCAAGAGACCCAGTACTTC	CASSQEQLYQETQYF
TRBV21-1	TRBJ2-1	.	.	TGTGCCAGCAGCAACGAAGGGAGACCGGGACTAGGGAGTCCCTACAATGAGCAGTTCTTC	CASSNEGRPGLGSPYNEQFF
TRBV10-2	TRBJ2-7	.	.	TGCGCCAGCAGTGAGCCGACCTGGAGGCCCTACGAGCAGTACTTC	CASSEPTWRPYEQYF
TRBV7-2	TRBJ2-7	.	.	TGTGCCAGCAGCTTAGCCGGGACCTGGGGGGAGCAGTACTTC	CASSLAGTWGEQYF
TRBV6-4	TRBJ2-3	.	.	TGTGCCAGCAGTGACTCGACCGAGCCCCTGATAGATACGCAGTATTTT	CASSDSTEPLIDTQYF
TRBV19	TRBJ2-1	.	.	TGTGCCAGTAGTATTATCCGTTACAATGAGCAGTTCTTC	CASSIIRYNEQFF
TRBV19	TRBJ2-6	.	.	TGTGCCAGTAGTAGAAGCAATAACGGGCAGGGGGGGATCCTGACTTTC	CASSRSNNGQGGILTF
TRBV4-2	TRBJ1-4	.	.	TGTGCCAGCAGCCAAGATCGGGGAGGAGCGGCAACTAATGAAAAACTGTTTTTT	CASSQDRGGAATNEKLFF
TRBV6-1	TRBJ2-2	.	TRBD1	TGTGCCAGCAGTGAGCAGGGGGCGACCGGGGAGCTGTTTTTT	CASSEQGATGELFF
TRBV29-1	TRBJ2-7	.	TRBD1	TGCAGCGTGGGACAGGGGCGGTCCGAGCAGTACTTC	CSVGQGRSEQYF
TRBV5-6	TRBJ2-3	.	TRBD2	TGTGCCAGCCGGTTCGGGGGAGGGCCCCCAGATACGCAGTATTTT	CASRFGGGPPDTQYF
TRBV29-1	TRBJ2-3	.	TRBD1	TGCAGCGTTCAGCACAGGGGGCTATCAGATACGCAGTATTTT	CSVQHRGLSDTQYF
TRBV19	TRBJ2-1	.	.	TGTGCCAGTAGTATCGAGGGCTTGAGCTCCTACAATGAGCAGTTCTTC	CASSIEGLSSYNEQFF
TRBV28	TRBJ1-1	once	.	TGTGCCAGCAGTTTAAGGGAAAATGAAGCTTTCTTT	CASSLRENEAFF
TRBV5-1	TRBJ1-3	few	.	TGCGCCAGCAGCTTGACCGGGTCTGGAAACACCATATATTTT	CASSLTGSGNTIYF
TRBV15	TRBJ2-3	.	.	TGTGCCACCAGCAGAGACCAAATCACAGATACGCAGTATTTT	CATSRDQITDTQYF
TRBV30	TRBJ1-1	.	.	TGTGCCTGGAATTTACTGGGATGGGAAACTGAAGCTTTCTTT	CAWNLLGWETEAFF
TRBV5-1	TRBJ1-2	.	.	TGCGCCAGCAGCTTGGGTGTAGGCTATGGCTACACCTTC	CASSLGVGYGYTF
TRBV7-9	TRBJ2-5	.	TRBD2	TGTGCCAGCAGCCGACACCGGCTAGCGGGAGGGTTCCAAGAGACCCAGTACTTC	CASSRHRLAGGFQETQYF
TRBV5-1	TRBJ1-5	.	.	TGCGCCAGCAGCTTGAGCGGCGATCAGCCCCAGCATTTT	CASSLSGDQPQHF
TRBV2	TRBJ1-2	.	TRBD1	TGTGCCAGCAGTGGAGGACAGGCGGGTGGCTACACCTTC	CASSGGQAGGYTF
TRBV6-6	TRBJ2-2	.	.	TGTGCCAGCGGTGGTGTGGGGGCTAGCGGGGAGCTGTTTTTT	CASGGVGASGELFF
TRBV29-1	TRBJ1-2	.	.	TGCAGCGTTGAGGGAGTTTATGGCTACACCTTC	CSVEGVYGYTF
TRBV6-1	TRBJ2-1	.	.	TGTGCCAGCAGTCGGGGCTCCTACAATGAGCAGTTCTTC	CASSRGSYNEQFF
TRBV11-2	TRBJ2-1	.	.	TGTGCCAGCAGCTTAGTGAGTCGGTCCTACAATGAGCAGTTCTTC	CASSLVSRSYNEQFF